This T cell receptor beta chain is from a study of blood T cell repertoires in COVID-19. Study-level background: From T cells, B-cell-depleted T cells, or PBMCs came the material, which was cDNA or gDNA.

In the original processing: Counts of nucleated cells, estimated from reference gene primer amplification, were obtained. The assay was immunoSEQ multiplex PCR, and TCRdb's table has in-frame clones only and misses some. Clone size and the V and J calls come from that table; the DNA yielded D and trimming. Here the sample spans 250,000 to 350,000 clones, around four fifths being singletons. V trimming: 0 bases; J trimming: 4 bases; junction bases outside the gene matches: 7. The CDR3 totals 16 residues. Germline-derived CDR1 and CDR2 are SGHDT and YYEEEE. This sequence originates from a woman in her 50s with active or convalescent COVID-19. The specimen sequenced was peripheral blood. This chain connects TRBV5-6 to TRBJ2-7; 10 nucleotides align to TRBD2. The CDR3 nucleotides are TGTGCCAGCAGCTTGGCCAGCGGGAGGGCCTTATACGAGCAGTACTTC. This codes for CASSLASGRALYEQYF.